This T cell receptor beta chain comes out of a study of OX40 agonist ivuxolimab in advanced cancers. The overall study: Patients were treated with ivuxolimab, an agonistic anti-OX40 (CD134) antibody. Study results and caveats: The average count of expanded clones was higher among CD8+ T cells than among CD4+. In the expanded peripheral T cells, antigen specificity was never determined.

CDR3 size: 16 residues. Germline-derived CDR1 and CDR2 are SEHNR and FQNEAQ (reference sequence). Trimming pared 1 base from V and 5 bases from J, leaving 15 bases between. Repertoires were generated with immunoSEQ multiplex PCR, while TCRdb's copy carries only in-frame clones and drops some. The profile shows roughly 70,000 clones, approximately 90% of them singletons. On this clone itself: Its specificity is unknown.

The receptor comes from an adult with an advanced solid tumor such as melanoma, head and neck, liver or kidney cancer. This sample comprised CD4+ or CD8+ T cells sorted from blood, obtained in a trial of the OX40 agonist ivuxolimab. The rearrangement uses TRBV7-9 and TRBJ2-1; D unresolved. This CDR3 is CASSLDPGIINNEQFF. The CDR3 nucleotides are TGTGCCAGCAGCTTAGATCCGGGTATAATCAACAATGAGCAGTTCTTC.